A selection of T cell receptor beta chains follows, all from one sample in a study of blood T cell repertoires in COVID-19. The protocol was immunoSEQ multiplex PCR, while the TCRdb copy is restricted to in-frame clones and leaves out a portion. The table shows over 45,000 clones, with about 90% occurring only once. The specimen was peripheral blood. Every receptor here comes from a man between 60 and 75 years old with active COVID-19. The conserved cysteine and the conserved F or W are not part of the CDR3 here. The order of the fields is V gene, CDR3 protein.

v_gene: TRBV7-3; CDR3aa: ATSTGGPPYEQY
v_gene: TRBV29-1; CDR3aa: SVEALAGFYNEQF
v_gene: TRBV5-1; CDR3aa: ASSLGGRSDTYEQY
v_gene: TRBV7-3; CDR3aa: ASSGKRVAGEAGANVLT
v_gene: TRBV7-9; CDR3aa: ASSLGLAVLLSYNEQF
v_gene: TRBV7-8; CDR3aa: ASSPNQGRGTEAF
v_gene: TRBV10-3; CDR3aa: AISESVGQGSPEAF
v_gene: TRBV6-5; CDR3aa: ASSLASGLNTEAF
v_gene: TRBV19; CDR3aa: ASSIDQGGSYEQY
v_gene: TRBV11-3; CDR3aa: ASSLDGASGRNTGELF
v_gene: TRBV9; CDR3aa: ASSAAGRAEETQY
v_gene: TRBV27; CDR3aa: ASSSQGSDTQY
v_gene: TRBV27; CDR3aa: ASSFQGRGNYGYT
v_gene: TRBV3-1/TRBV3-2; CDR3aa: ASSQANEKLF
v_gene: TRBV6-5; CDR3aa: ASRDPRDTQY
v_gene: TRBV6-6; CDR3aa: ASRTWTGERVYGYT
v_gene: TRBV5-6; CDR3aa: ASTIPGGSYGYT
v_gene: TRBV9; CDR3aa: ASSVEVRNSGNTIY
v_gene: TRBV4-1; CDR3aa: ASSLYLTGEQY
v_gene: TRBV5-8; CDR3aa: ASSNGQGVTEAF
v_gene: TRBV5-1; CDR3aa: ASSSYGTGGSGSPDEQF
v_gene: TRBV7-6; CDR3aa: ASSDRTSGTYNEQF
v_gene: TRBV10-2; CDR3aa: ASSESRVSSYEQY
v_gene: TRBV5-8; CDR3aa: ASSPNRFRGAGANVLT
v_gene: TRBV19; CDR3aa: ASSIVADNQPQH
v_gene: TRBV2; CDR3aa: ASKGHTSGETQY
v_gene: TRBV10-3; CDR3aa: AIRQGDNSNQPQH
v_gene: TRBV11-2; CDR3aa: ASSFLRTSTDTQY
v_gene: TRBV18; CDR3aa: ASSPSVTPNTGELF
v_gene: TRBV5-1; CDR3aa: ASSPLEGNTIY
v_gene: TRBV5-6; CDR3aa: ASSWGGGGSANEQF
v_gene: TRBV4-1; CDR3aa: ASSQDRGEGPGELF
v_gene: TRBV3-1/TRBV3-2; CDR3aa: ATRAGRDEQF
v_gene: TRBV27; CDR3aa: ASSDRGLSNQPQH
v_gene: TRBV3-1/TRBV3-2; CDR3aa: ASSQGAGNEQF
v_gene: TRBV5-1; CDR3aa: ASGFRGYNEQF
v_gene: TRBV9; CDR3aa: ASSVGQGPDSYEQY
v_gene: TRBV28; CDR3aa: ASRQGDQPQH
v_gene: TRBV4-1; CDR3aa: ASSQGLEGRDQY
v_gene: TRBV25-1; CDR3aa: ASTRTETSYEQY
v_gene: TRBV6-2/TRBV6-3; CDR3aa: ASSHKRDTQY
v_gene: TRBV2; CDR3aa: ASRLQGKGEKLF
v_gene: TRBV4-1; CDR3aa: ASSQGRRETQY
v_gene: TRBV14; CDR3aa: ASSPISGTGGSYSYNEQF
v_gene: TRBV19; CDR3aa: ASSQGGQRSNQPQH
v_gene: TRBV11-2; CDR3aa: ASTTLQGPYEQY